The clone carrying this T cell receptor (beta chain) was detected once. Between the trimmed V and J ends, which lost 0 bases and 7 bases, there was a span of 14 bases. The germline V gene has CDR1 SGHRS and CDR2 YFSETQ. The CDR3 totals 15 residues. The method was immunoSEQ multiplex PCR; TCRdb's version includes in-frame clones alone and lacks a portion of them. This table holds some 120,000 clones, 80% to 95% found once. This entry comes from a study of T cell changes during pregnancy in multiple sclerosis. This sequence originates from a female donor with multiple sclerosis, enrolled in a pregnancy study. The genes are TRBV5-1 and TRBJ1-3, with TRBD1 as a possible D gene (5 bases). Sequenced material: peripheral blood, taken before pregnancy. The CDR3: CASSLGRGSTNTIYF. CDR3 nucleotide sequence: TGCGCCAGCAGCTTGGGGCGGGGGAGTACGAACACCATATATTTT.